Sequencing of this T cell receptor beta chain was carried out in a study of T cells after yellow fever vaccination. Study-level findings and limits: Within FACS-sorted repertoires, abundant clonotypes contaminating from the bulk population could be present. Peaking faster, on day 5 versus 15, the secondary response was nonetheless weaker. Post-booster repertoires contained most primary-vaccination clones again (approximately 97% CD4, around 88% CD8).

Universal primer sites and UMIs were introduced during 5'RACE template-switching synthesis of TCR cDNA. TCRdb analysed the 5' RACE reads with MiXCR anew, one entry per CDR3 protein. Found here are tens of thousands of distinct CDR3 sequences, 13% of them singletons; the top ten hold 20% to 25%. Trimming shortened V by 5 bases and J by 4 bases, and 17 bases separated the two germline ends. CDR3 length equals 16 residues. CDR1 is MDHEN and CDR2 is SYDVKM in the germline V gene. The TCR was taken from a man younger than 35 who received the YFV17D yellow fever vaccine. The chain has TRBV28 and TRBJ2-2; D could derive from TRBD1 or TRBD2 (5 bases each). The sequencing used CD8+ T cells not binding an NS4B(214-222) dextramer, sorted from PBMCs, collected approximately 20 days after the first yellow fever vaccination. As DNA, the CDR3 is TGTGCCAGCAGTGCCCGTAGGGGAGAGGGCACCGGGGAGCTGTTTTTT. Translated: CASSARRGEGTGELFF.